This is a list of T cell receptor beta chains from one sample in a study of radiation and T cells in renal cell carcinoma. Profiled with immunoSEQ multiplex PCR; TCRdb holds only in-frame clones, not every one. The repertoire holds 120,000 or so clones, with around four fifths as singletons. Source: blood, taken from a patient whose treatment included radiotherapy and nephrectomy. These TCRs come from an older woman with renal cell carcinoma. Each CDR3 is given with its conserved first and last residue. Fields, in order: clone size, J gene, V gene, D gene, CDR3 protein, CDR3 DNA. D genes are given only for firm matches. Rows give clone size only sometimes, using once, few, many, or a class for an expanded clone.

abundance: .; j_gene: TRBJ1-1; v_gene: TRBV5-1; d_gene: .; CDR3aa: CASSLAGQGTRATEAFF; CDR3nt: TGCGCCAGCAGCTTGGCCGGGCAGGGGACGCGGGCCACTGAAGCTTTCTTT
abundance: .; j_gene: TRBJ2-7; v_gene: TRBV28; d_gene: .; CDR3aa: CASTALTGITYEQYF; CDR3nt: TGTGCCAGCACCGCCCTTACAGGGATAACCTACGAGCAGTACTTC
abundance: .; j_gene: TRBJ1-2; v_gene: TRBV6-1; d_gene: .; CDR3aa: CASSVRGGYGYTF; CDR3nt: TGTGCCAGCAGTGTCCGGGGCGGGTATGGCTACACCTTC
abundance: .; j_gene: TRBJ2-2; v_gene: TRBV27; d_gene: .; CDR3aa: CASSLLGGLRRELFF; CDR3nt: TGTGCCAGCAGTTTATTGGGGGGACTGCGGAGGGAGCTGTTTTTT
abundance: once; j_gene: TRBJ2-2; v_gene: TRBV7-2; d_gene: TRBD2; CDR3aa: CASSPLAATGELFF; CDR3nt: TGTGCCAGCAGCCCTCTAGCGGCCACCGGGGAGCTGTTTTTT
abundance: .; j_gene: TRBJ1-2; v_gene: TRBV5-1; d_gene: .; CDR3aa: CASSSDHPGTAPAYGYTF; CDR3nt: TGCGCCAGCAGCTCCGATCATCCCGGGACGGCGCCTGCCTATGGCTACACCTTC
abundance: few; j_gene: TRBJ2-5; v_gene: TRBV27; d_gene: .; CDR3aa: CASSSLTSQETQYF; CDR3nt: TGTGCCAGCAGTTCTCTGACTAGCCAAGAGACCCAGTACTTC
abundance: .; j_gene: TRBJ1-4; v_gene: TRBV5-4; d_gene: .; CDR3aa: CASSLGGRESNEKLFF; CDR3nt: TGTGCCAGCAGCTTGGGGGGGCGCGAGTCTAATGAAAAACTGTTTTTT
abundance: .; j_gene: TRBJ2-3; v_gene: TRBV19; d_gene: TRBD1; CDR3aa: CASSPGRGHADTQYF; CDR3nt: TGTGCCAGTAGTCCGGGCAGGGGGCACGCAGATACGCAGTATTTT
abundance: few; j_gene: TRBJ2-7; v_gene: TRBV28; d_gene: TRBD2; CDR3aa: CASRPGGTSSYEQYF; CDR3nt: TGTGCCAGCAGACCCGGGGGGACCAGCTCCTACGAGCAGTACTTC
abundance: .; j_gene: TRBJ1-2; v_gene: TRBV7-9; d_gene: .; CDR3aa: CASSLGSPNYGYTF; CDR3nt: TGTGCCAGCAGCTTAGGGAGTCCTAACTATGGCTACACCTTC
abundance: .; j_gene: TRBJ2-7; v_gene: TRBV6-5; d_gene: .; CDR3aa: CASTGAGLYEQYF; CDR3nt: TGTGCCAGCACCGGGGCAGGGCTTTACGAGCAGTACTTC
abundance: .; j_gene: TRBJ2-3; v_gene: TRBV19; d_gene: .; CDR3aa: CASSTTGSRTDTQYF; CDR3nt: TGTGCCAGTAGTACGACCGGATCTCGCACAGATACGCAGTATTTT
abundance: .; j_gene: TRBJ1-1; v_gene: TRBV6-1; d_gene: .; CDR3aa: CASSESMNTEAFF; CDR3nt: TGTGCCAGCAGTGAGAGCATGAACACTGAAGCTTTCTTT
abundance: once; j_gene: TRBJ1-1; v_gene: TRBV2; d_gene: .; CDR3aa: CASNQWVNTEAFF; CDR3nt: TGTGCCAGCAACCAATGGGTGAACACTGAAGCTTTCTTT
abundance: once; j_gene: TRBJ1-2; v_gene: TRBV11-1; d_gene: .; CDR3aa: CASSPRHGNYGYTF; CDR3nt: TGTGCCAGCAGCCCGAGACATGGGAACTATGGCTACACCTTC
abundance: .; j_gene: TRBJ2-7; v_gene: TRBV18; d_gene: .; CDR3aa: CASSPAAGSYEQYF; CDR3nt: TGTGCCAGCTCACCGGCGGCAGGGAGTTACGAGCAGTACTTC
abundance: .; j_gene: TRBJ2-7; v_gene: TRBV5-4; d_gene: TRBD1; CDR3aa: CASSSDRGSAEQYF; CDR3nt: TGTGCCAGCAGCTCCGACAGGGGGTCCGCCGAGCAGTACTTC
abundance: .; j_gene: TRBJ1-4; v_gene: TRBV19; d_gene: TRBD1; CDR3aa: CASSSRGGGDEKLFF; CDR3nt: TGTGCCAGTAGTAGTCGAGGGGGCGGCGATGAAAAACTGTTTTTT
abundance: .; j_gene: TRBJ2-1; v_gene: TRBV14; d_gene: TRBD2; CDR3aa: CASSTTTGGEQFF; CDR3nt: TGTGCCAGCAGCACCACAACCGGGGGGGAGCAGTTCTTC
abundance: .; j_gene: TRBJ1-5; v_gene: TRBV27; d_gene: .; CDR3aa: CASSLVGPLGQPQHF; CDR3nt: TGTGCCAGCAGTTTAGTGGGGCCCCTCGGGCAGCCCCAGCATTTT
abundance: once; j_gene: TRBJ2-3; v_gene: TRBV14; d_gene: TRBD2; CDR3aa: CASSLNLAGRAGTQYF; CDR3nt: TGTGCCAGCAGCCTAAACCTAGCAGGGAGGGCCGGTACGCAGTATTTT
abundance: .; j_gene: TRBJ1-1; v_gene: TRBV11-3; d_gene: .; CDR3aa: CASSLGGNTEAFF; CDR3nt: TGTGCCAGCAGCTTAGGCGGGAACACTGAAGCTTTCTTT
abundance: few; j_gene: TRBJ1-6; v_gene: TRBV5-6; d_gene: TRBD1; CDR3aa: CASSSDRVMNSPLHF; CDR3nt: TGTGCCAGCAGCTCGGACAGGGTGATGAATTCACCCCTCCACTTT
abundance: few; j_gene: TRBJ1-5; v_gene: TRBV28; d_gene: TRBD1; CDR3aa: CAGRPGQGNQPQHF; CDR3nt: TGTGCCGGAAGACCGGGACAGGGCAATCAGCCCCAGCATTTT
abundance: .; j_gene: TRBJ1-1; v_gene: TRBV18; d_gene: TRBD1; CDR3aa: CASSPAGQGWNTEAFF; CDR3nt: TGTGCCAGCTCACCCGCGGGACAGGGGTGGAACACTGAAGCTTTCTTT
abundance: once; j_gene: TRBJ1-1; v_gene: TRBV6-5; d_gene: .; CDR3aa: CASSSWGRARTEAFF; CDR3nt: TGTGCCAGCAGTTCCTGGGGGAGGGCTAGGACTGAAGCTTTCTTT
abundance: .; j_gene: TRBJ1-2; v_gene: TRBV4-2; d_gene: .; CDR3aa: CASSPPGGGTDGYTF; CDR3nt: TGTGCCAGCAGCCCCCCCGGGGGGGGGACGGATGGCTACACCTTC
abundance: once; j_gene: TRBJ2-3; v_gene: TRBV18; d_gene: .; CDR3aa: CASSPPLGVDTQYF; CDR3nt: TGTGCCAGCTCACCACCTCTGGGGGTGGATACGCAGTATTTT
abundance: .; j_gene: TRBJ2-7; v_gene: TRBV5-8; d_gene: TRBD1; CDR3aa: CASSLDRGYEQYF; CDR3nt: TGTGCCAGCAGCTTGGACAGGGGCTACGAGCAGTACTTC
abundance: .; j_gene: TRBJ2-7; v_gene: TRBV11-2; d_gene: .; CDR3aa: CASSIYQGPTYEQYF; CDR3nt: TGTGCCAGCAGCATTTATCAAGGCCCAACCTACGAGCAGTACTTC
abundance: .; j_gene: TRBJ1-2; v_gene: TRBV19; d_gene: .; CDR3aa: CASSIDPTAAVYGYTF; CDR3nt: TGTGCCAGTAGTATAGATCCGACAGCCGCCGTCTATGGCTACACCTTC
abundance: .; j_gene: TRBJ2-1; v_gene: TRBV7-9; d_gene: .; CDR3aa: CASSLGQGMNEQFF; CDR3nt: TGTGCCAGCAGCTTAGGTCAGGGGATGAATGAGCAGTTCTTC
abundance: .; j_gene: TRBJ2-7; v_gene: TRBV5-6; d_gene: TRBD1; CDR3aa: CASSWGGQGSYEQYF; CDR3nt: TGTGCCAGCAGCTGGGGGGGACAGGGGTCCTACGAGCAGTACTTC
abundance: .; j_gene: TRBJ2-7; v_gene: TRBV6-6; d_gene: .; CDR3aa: CASSYSREVGKYEQYF; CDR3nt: TGTGCCAGCAGTTATTCCCGGGAAGTGGGAAAATACGAGCAGTACTTC
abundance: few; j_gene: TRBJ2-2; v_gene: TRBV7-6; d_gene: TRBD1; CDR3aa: CASSLTTGFLTGELFF; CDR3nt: TGTGCCAGCAGCTTAACGACAGGGTTCCTTACCGGGGAGCTGTTTTTT
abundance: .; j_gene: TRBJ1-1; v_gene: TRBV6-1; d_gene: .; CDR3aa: CASSEGRDTRAFF; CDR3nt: TGTGCCAGCAGTGAAGGGCGAGACACTCGAGCTTTCTTT